This record covers a single T cell receptor (beta chain). Clones were read by immunoSEQ multiplex PCR, and TCRdb kept only the in-frame ones, dropping some. The sample includes some 64,000 clones, 65% to 80% seen only once; the top ten take around 15%. Trimming cost V 3 bases and J 2 bases, with 8 bases left between them. The CDR3 is made up of 13 amino acids. Germline loops: CDR1 LGHNT, CDR2 FRNRAP. This sample was included in a study of T cell responses to AZD1222 COVID-19 vaccine. The clonotype comes from an adult in good health. Material: peripheral blood, obtained on day 0 of AZD1222 vaccination. This chain connects TRBV12-5 to TRBJ2-7; the D is unclear. CDR3 sequence (DNA): TGTGCTAGTGGTTTAATGAGTACCTACGAGCAGTACTTC. This gives the protein CASGLMSTYEQYF.